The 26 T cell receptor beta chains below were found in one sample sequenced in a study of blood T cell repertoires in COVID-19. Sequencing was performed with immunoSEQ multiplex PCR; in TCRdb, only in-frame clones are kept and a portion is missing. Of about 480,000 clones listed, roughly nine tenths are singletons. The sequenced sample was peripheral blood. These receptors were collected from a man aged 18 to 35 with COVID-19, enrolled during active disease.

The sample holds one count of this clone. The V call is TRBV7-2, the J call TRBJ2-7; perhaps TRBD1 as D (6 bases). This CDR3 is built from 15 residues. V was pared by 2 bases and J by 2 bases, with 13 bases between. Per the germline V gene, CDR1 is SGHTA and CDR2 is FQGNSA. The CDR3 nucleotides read TGTGCCAGCAGCTTACAGGGACACGGGCCCTACGAGCAGTACTTC. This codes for CASSLQGHGPYEQYF.

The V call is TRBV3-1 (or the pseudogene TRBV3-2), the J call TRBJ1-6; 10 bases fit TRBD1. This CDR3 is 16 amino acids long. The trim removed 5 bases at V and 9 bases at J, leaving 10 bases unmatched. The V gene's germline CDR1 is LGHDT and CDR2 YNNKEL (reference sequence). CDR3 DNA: TGTGCCAGCAGCGACAGGGGGCGCGGGGTGCCTTCACCCCTCCACTTT. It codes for CASSDRGRGVPSPLHF.

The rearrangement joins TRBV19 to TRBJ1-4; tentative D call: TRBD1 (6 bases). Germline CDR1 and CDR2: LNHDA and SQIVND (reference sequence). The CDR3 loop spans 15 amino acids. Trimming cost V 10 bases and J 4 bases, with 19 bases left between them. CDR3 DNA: TGTGCCACCCAAGAGAGGTACAGGGTTAATGAAAAACTGTTTTTT. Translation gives CATQERYRVNEKLFF.

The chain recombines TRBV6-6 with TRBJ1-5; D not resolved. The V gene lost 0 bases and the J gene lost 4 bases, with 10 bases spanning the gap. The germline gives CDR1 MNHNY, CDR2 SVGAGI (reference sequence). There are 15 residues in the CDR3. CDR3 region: CASSYSRTENQPQHF. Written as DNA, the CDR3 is TGTGCCAGCAGTTACTCGAGAACAGAAAATCAGCCCCAGCATTTT.

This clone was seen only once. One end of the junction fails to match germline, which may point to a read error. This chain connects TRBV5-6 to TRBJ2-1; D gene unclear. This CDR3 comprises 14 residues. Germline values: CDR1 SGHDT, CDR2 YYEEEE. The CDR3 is CASSLAGSNNEQFF. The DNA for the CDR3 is TGTGCCAGCAGCTTGGCTGGCTCCAACAATGAGCAGTTCTTC. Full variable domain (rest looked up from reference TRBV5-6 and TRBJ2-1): DAGVTQSPTHLIKTRGQQVTLRCSPKSGHDTVSWYQQALGQGPQFIFQYYEEEERQRGNFPDRFSGHQFPNYSSELNVNALLLGDSALYLCASSLAGSNNEQFFGPGTRLTVL.

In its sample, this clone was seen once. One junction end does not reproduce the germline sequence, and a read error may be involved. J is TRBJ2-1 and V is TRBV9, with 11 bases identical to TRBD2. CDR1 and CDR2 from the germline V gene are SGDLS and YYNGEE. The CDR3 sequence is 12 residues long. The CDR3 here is CASSPTSGARVF. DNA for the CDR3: TGTGCCAGCAGCCCGACTAGCGGGGCCCGAGTCTTC.

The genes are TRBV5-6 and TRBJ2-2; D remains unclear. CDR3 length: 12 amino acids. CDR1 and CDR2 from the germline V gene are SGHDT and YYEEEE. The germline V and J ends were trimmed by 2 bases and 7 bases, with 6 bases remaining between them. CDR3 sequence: CASSFGGGELFF. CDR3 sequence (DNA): TGTGCCAGCAGCTTCGGCGGCGGGGAGCTGTTTTTT.

The CDR3 protein is CASSIRQGSTEAFF. The CDR3 DNA reads as TGTGCCAGTAGTATACGACAGGGGTCCACTGAAGCTTTCTTT. The chain employs TRBV19 and TRBJ1-1, with 8 bases lining up with TRBD1. There are 14 residues in the CDR3. The trim removed 2 bases at V and 4 bases at J, leaving 3 bases unmatched. Looked up from germline, CDR1 is LNHDA and CDR2 is SQIVND (reference sequence).

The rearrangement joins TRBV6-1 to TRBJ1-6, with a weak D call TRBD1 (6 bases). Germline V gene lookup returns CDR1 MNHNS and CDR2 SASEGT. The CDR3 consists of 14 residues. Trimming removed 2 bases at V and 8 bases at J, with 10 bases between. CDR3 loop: CASSERGGDSPLHF. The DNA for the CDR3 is TGTGCCAGCAGTGAAAGAGGGGGGGATTCACCCCTCCACTTT.

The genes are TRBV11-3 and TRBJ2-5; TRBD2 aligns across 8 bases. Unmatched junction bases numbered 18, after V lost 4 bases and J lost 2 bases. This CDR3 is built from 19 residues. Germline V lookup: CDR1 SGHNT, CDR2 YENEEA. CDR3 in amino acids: CASSSGGESGRRGQETQYF. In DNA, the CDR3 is TGTGCCAGCAGCTCGGGCGGGGAGAGCGGGAGACGAGGACAAGAGACCCAGTACTTC. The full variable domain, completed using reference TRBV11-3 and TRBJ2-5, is EAGVVQSPRYKIIEKKQPVAFWCNPISGHNTLYWYLQNLGQGPELLIRYENEEAVDDSQLPKDRFSAERLKGVDSTLKIQPAELGDSAVYLCASSSGGESGRRGQETQYFGPGTRLLVL.

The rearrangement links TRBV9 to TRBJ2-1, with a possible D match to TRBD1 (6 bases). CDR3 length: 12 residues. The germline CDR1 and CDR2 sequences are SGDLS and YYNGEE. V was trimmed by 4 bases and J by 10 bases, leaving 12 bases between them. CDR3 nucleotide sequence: TGTGCCAGCAGCAGGGGGTCGGGAGAGCAGTTCTTC. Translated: CASSRGSGEQFF.

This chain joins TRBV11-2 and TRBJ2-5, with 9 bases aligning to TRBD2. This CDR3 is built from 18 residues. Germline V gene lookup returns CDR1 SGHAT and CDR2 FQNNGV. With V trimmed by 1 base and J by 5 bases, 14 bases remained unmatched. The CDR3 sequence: CASSLGLAGTHSGETQYF. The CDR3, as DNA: TGTGCCAGCAGCTTAGGGCTAGCGGGAACCCACTCAGGGGAGACCCAGTACTTC.

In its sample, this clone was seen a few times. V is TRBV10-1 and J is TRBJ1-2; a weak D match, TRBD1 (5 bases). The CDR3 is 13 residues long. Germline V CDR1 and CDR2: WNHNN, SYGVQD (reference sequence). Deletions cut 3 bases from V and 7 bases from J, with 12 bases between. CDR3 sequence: CASSDIQGTGYTF. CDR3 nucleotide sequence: TGCGCCAGCAGTGATATCCAGGGTACTGGCTACACCTTC.

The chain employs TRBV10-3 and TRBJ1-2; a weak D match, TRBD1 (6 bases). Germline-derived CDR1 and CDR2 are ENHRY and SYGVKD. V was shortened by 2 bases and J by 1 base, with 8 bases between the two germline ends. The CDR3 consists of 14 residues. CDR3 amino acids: CAISEGQFNYGYTF. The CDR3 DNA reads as TGTGCCATCAGTGAGGGACAGTTTAACTATGGCTACACCTTC.

The CDR3 DNA reads TGTGCCACCAGTGGGGGCGGGAGGGCCCTGGAGACCCAGTACTTC. This translates into CATSGGGRALETQYF. V and J are TRBV24-1 and TRBJ2-5; 9 bases match TRBD2. Trimming cost V 5 bases and J 5 bases; bases outside gene matches: 8. Germline V gene sequence: CDR1 KGHDR, CDR2 SFDVKD. The CDR3 runs 15 residues.

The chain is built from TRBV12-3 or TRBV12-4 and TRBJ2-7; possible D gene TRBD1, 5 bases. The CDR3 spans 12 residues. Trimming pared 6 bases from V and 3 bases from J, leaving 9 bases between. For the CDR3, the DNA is TGTGCCAGCAGAGAGGACAACTACGAGCAGTACTTC. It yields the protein CASREDNYEQYF.

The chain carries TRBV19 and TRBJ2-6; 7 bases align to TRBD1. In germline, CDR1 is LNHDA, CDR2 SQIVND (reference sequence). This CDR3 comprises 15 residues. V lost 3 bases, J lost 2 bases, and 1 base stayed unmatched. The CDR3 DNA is TGTGCCAGTAGTATCGGGACAGCTGGGGCCAACGTCCTGACTTTC. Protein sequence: CASSIGTAGANVLTF.

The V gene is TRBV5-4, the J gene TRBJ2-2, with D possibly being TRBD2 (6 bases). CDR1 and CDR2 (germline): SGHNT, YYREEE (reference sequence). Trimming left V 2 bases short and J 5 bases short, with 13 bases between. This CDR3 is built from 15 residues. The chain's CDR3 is CASSFSSGQTGELFF. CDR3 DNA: TGTGCCAGCAGCTTTAGCAGCGGGCAAACCGGGGAGCTGTTTTTT.

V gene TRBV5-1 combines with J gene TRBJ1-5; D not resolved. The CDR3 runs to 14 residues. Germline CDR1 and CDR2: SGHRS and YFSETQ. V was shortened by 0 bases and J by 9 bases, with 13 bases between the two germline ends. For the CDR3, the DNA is TGCGCCAGCAGCTTGGGAACTAATCAGTGGCCCCAGCATTTT. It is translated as CASSLGTNQWPQHF.

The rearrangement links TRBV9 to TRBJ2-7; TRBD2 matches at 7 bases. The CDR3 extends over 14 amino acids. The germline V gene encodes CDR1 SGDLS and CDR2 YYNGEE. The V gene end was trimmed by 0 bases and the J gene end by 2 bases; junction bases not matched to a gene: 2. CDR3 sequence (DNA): TGTGCCAGCAGCGTAGGGGACTACACCTACGAGCAGTACTTC. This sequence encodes CASSVGDYTYEQYF. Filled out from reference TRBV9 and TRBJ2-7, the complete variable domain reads DSGVTQTPKHLITATGQRVTLRCSPRSGDLSVYWYQQSLDQGLQFLIQYYNGEERAKGNILERFSAQQFPDLHSELNLSSLELGDSALYFCASSVGDYTYEQYFGPGTRLTVT.

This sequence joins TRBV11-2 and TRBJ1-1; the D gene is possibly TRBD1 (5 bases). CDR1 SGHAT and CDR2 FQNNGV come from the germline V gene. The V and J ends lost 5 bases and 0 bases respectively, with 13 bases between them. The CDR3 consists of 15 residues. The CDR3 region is CASSPPGQMNTEAFF. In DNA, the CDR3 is TGTGCCAGCAGCCCGCCCGGACAAATGAACACTGAAGCTTTCTTT.

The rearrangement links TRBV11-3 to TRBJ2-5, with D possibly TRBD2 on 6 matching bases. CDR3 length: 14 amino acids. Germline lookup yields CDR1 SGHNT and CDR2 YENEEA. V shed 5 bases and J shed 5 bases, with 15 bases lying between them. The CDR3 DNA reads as TGTGCCAGCAGCGACCGGCGGGGCTCGGAGACCCAGTACTTC. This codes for CASSDRRGSETQYF.

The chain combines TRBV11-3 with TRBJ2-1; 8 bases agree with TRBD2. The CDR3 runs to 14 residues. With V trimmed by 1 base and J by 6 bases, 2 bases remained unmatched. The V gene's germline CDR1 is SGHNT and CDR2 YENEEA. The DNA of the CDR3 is TGTGCCAGCAGCTTAGCGGGGGGGGCCAATGAGCAGTTCTTC. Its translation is CASSLAGGANEQFF. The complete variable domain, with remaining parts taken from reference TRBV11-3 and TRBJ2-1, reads EAGVVQSPRYKIIEKKQPVAFWCNPISGHNTLYWYLQNLGQGPELLIRYENEEAVDDSQLPKDRFSAERLKGVDSTLKIQPAELGDSAVYLCASSLAGGANEQFFGPGTRLTVL.

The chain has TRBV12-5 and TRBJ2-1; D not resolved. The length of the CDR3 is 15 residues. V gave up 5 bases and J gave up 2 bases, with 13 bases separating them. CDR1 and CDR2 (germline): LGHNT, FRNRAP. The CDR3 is CASGTLVNAYNEQFF. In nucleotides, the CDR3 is TGTGCTAGTGGTACGCTAGTCAATGCCTACAATGAGCAGTTCTTC.

CDR3: CASSGLAGITGELFF. The CDR3 DNA reads TGTGCCAGCTCCGGACTAGCGGGGATCACCGGGGAGCTGTTTTTT. V gene TRBV18 combines with J gene TRBJ2-2; 12 nucleotides agree with TRBD2. V shed 6 bases and J 4 bases; nucleotides not matched to a gene: 3. Per the germline V gene, CDR1 is KGHSH and CDR2 is LQKENI. The CDR3 is made up of 15 amino acids. The complete variable domain, with remaining parts taken from reference TRBV18 and TRBJ2-2, reads NAGVMQNPRHLVRRRGQEARLRCSPMKGHSHVYWYRQLPEEGLKFMVYLQKENIIDESGMPKERFSAEFPKEGPSILRIQQVVRGDSAAYFCASSGLAGITGELFFGEGSRLTVL.

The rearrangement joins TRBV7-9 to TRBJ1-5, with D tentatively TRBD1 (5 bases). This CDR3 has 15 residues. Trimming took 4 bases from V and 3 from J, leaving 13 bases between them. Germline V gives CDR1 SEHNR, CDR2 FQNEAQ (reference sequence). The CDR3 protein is CASSSGQSYNQPQHF. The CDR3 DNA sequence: TGTGCCAGCAGCTCAGGGCAGTCTTACAATCAGCCCCAGCATTTT.